The next 16 T cell receptor beta chains were all read from a single sample in a study of radiation and T cells in renal cell carcinoma. TCRdb's table, derived via immunoSEQ multiplex PCR, lists solely in-frame clones and lacks some. The profile covers about 140,000 clones, with 83% appearing a single time and under 25% taken by the ten largest. The time point was: baseline pretreatment blood. Sample treatment: 15 Gy SBRT to primary tumor, nephrectomy 4 weeks later. Sample: blood, taken from a patient whose treatment included radiotherapy and nephrectomy. All receptors come from a woman in her 50s with renal cell carcinoma.

The chain employs TRBV6-5 and TRBJ2-7; D ambiguous. Trimming took 1 base from V and 2 from J, leaving 15 bases between them. The length of the CDR3 is 16 residues. Germline lookup yields CDR1 MNHEY and CDR2 SVGAGI. CDR3 bases: TGTGCCAGCAGTTACTTGGGCCAGACCTTTCCCTACGAGCAGTACTTC. This sequence encodes CASSYLGQTFPYEQYF.

V usage is TRBV7-2 and J usage is TRBJ1-2; 9 bases are a match to TRBD1. The germline CDR1 and CDR2 sequences are SGHTA and FQGNSA. The CDR3 is made up of 13 amino acids. Germline trimming cut 6 bases from V and 8 bases from J; bases unmatched to any gene: 7. The CDR3 sequence is CASSPGQGLGYTF. Here the CDR3 DNA reads TGTGCCAGCAGTCCGGGACAGGGACTAGGCTACACCTTC.

The rearrangement uses TRBV30 and TRBJ1-5, with D hard to call. The CDR3 spans 12 residues. Germline CDR1 reads GTSNPN; CDR2 reads SVGIG (reference sequence). Trimming left V 0 bases short and J 2 bases short, with 2 bases between. The CDR3 sequence is CAWSVGNQPQHF. The CDR3 DNA follows: TGTGCCTGGAGTGTAGGCAATCAGCCCCAGCATTTT.

The chain has TRBV19 and TRBJ1-4, with 7 positions matching TRBD1. Per germline, CDR1 LNHDA and CDR2 SQIVND (reference sequence). The CDR3 spans 15 residues. The V segment lost 6 bases and the J segment 11 bases; nucleotides outside the gene matches: 15. CDR3 nucleotides: TGTGCCAGTAGACTAAACAGGGGCCTTGGGGAGAAACTGTTTTTT. Its translation: CASRLNRGLGEKLFF.

The chain employs TRBV5-1 and TRBJ1-4, with D uncertain. The CDR3 totals 16 residues. Germline CDR1 is SGHRS and CDR2 is YFSETQ. V was pared by 2 bases and J by 4 bases, with 15 bases between. CDR3: CASSLFSLGGNEKLFF. The CDR3 DNA is TGCGCCAGCAGCTTATTCTCCTTGGGTGGTAATGAAAAACTGTTTTTT.

The gene calls are TRBV10-1 and TRBJ2-3, with D perhaps being TRBD1 or TRBD2 (5 bases each). The CDR3 totals 15 residues. The germline gives CDR1 WNHNN, CDR2 SYGVQD (reference sequence). V was clipped by 3 bases and J by 7 bases, with 17 bases between them. The CDR3 protein is CASSDGGRAQNTQYF. CDR3 nucleotide sequence: TGCGCCAGCAGTGATGGGGGACGCGCACAGAATACGCAGTATTTT.

The rearrangement uses TRBV7-7 and TRBJ2-1; 10 bases line up with TRBD2. Germline loops: CDR1 SSHAT, CDR2 FNYEAQ (reference sequence). This CDR3 contains 15 residues. V was clipped by 3 bases and J by 7 bases; unmatched bases: 6. Here the CDR3 DNA reads TGTGCCAGCAGCTTGAGCGGGGGGGCCGGGAATGAGCAGTTCTTC. This translates into CASSLSGGAGNEQFF.

CDR3 region: CASSPLTGELFF. Here the CDR3 DNA reads TGCGCCAGCAGCCCACTCACCGGGGAGCTGTTTTTT. The chain is built from TRBV5-1 and TRBJ2-2; no clear D. The CDR3 extends over 12 amino acids. The germline V and J ends were trimmed by 4 bases and 4 bases, with 5 bases remaining between them. Germline CDR1 reads SGHRS; CDR2 reads YFSETQ. Based on the CDR3 plus reference TRBV5-1 and TRBJ2-2, the full variable domain is KAGVTQTPRYLIKTRGQQVTLSCSPISGHRSVSWYQQTPGQGLQFLFEYFSETQRNKGNFPGRFSGRQFSNSRSEMNVSTLELGDSALYLCASSPLTGELFFGEGSRLTVL.

This clone occurred a few times. V usage is TRBV19 and J usage is TRBJ1-2; no reliable D call. Germline V gene sequence: CDR1 LNHDA, CDR2 SQIVND (reference sequence). V lost 11 bases to trimming and J lost 4 bases, with 11 bases between them. This CDR3 region has 11 residues. The CDR3 nucleotides read TGTGCCGTAGGTGCGGGCTATGGCTACACCTTC. Its translation is CAVGAGYGYTF.

The chain links TRBV7-2 to TRBJ1-1; unclear D gene. The CDR3 has 12 residues. Germline V CDR1 and CDR2: SGHTA, FQGNSA. The V end lost 7 bases, the J end lost 11 bases, and 17 bases lay between the germline ends. For the CDR3, the DNA is TGTGCCAGCAACCCCACTCCGGGAGACGCTTTCTTT. Its translation is CASNPTPGDAFF.

In its sample, this clone was seen once. V gene TRBV5-1 combines with J gene TRBJ2-2; D unclear. Germline CDR1 reads SGHRS; CDR2 reads YFSETQ. Trimming shortened V by 6 bases and J by 2 bases, and 17 bases separated the two germline ends. The CDR3 is made up of 16 amino acids. The CDR3, as DNA: TGCGCCAGCAAATCTCAGCCCACCGGAAACACCGGGGAGCTGTTTTTT. Amino acids: CASKSQPTGNTGELFF.

The J gene is TRBJ1-1, the V gene TRBV6-5, with 9 bases matching TRBD1. Germline V gives CDR1 MNHEY, CDR2 SVGAGI. The V segment lost 2 bases and the J segment 6 bases; nucleotides outside the gene matches: 7. The CDR3 spans 15 residues. DNA for the CDR3: TGTGCCAGCAGTTACCAGGACAGGGGTTGGTCTGAAGCTTTCTTT. Residues: CASSYQDRGWSEAFF.

V gene TRBV5-6 combines with J gene TRBJ1-6; D gene unclear. V lost 1 base to trimming and J lost 7 bases, with 12 bases between them. Germline values: CDR1 SGHDT, CDR2 YYEEEE. The CDR3 is 15 residues long. The chain's CDR3 is CASSLSSSRNSPLHF. Written as DNA, the CDR3 is TGTGCCAGCAGCTTGTCGTCCTCGCGGAATTCACCCCTCCACTTT. Full variable domain (rest looked up from reference TRBV5-6 and TRBJ1-6): DAGVTQSPTHLIKTRGQQVTLRCSPKSGHDTVSWYQQALGQGPQFIFQYYEEEERQRGNFPDRFSGHQFPNYSSELNVNALLLGDSALYLCASSLSSSRNSPLHFGNGTRLTVT.

The chain links TRBV4-1 to TRBJ2-2, with D unresolved. The CDR3 extends over 15 amino acids. V shed 0 bases and J shed 8 bases, with 13 bases lying between them. Germline values: CDR1 MGHRA, CDR2 YSYEKL. The CDR3 spells CASSQDVEVRGELFF. Here the CDR3 DNA reads TGCGCCAGCAGCCAAGATGTCGAGGTTAGGGGGGAGCTGTTTTTT.

The chain carries TRBV2 and TRBJ1-5, with D unclear. Trimming removed 5 bases at V and 4 bases at J, with 12 bases between. The CDR3 sequence is 14 residues long. Per the germline V gene, CDR1 is SNHLY and CDR2 is FYNNEI. CDR3 sequence (DNA): TGTGCCAGCAGTCCTTCATATAAGAATCAGCCCCAGCATTTT. Amino acid sequence: CASSPSYKNQPQHF. The whole variable domain, filled in from reference TRBV2 and TRBJ1-5, reads EPEVTQTPSHQVTQMGQEVILRCVPISNHLYFYWYRQILGQKVEFLVSFYNNEISEKSEIFDDQFSVERPDGSNFTLKIRSTKLEDSAMYFCASSPSYKNQPQHFGDGTRLSIL.

This clone has more than one count but fewer than ten. V usage is TRBV5-1 and J usage is TRBJ2-7; tentatively, D is TRBD2 (6 bases). The CDR3 contains 14 residues. Per the germline V gene, CDR1 is SGHRS and CDR2 is YFSETQ. Trimming took off 3 bases at V and 2 bases at J, with 12 bases between the two ends. CDR3: CASSSSGGAYEQYF. The CDR3 DNA is TGCGCCAGCAGCTCAAGCGGAGGGGCCTACGAGCAGTACTTC.